This T cell receptor (beta chain) was retrieved from a study of blood T cells in healthy people across ages. Study observations and caveats: From one million sequenced T cells, diversity estimates were lower bounds. Researchers report that TCR beta diversity correlated strongly with naive T cell percentage.

The V and J ends lost 3 bases and 2 bases respectively, with 9 bases between them. The CDR3 totals 14 residues. Germline V gene lookup returns CDR1 SGHTA and CDR2 FQGNSA. This clonotype was detected only a few times. Its antigen is not identified. Combining a sample-barcoded 5' primer with a J-beta primer mix, a second PCR ran for roughly 7 to 11 cycles. Sequencing of every sample gave 2.5 million or more CDR3-containing paired-end reads. TCRdb itself ran the 5' RACE reads through MiXCR, one entry per CDR3 protein. Here the sample spans about 2 million distinct CDR3 sequences, around 50% being singletons.

The specimen was blood. This chain joins TRBV7-2 and TRBJ2-3, with D uncertain. The clonotype comes from a woman aged 40 to 50 in good health. CDR3 nucleotides: TGTGCCAGCAGCTTCCGGGCCTTCACAGATACGCAGTATTTT. Translation: CASSFRAFTDTQYF.